This T cell receptor beta chain is drawn from a study of cytomegalovirus exposure and HLA in healthy donors. Study observations and caveats: Cytomegalovirus status was reportedly diagnosed by the classifier with high sensitivity and specificity. By HLA locus, TCR association rates varied in a later analysis, with DRB1 showing the most and HLA-C the fewest. Researchers reported in a later analysis that a missense DCLRE1C variant was tied to TCR beta V- and J-gene trimming.

As regards this clone: The antigen is unknown.

PCR involved 60 Vbeta and 13 Jbeta primers. Measured with immunoSEQ multiplex PCR; TCRdb has only the in-frame clones, and not every one. Counted here are about 110,000 clones, 76% occurring once; the ten biggest clones make up 7.7%. Specimen: PBMCs. The clonotype originates from a woman aged 45-60 years in good health and CMV-seropositive.

The CDR3 DNA reads TGTGCCAGCAGCTTAGCAGTGCGTGGGGCCAACGTCCTGACTTTC. Protein: CASSLAVRGANVLTF. The V and J genes are TRBV7-2 and TRBJ2-6; D is ambiguous. Per the germline V gene, CDR1 is SGHTA and CDR2 is FQGNSA. The CDR3 contains 15 residues. Trimming took off 0 bases at V and 3 bases at J, with 6 bases between the two ends. Drawing the rest from reference TRBV7-2 and TRBJ2-6, the complete variable domain is GAGVSQSPSNKVTEKGKDVELRCDPISGHTALYWYRQSLGQGLEFLIYFQGNSAPDKSGLPSDRFSAERTGGSVSTLTIQRTQQEDSAVYLCASSLAVRGANVLTFGAGSRLTVL.